Presented here are 32 T cell receptor beta chains from one specimen sequenced in a study of T cell responses to AZD1222 COVID-19 vaccine. Profiling relied on immunoSEQ multiplex PCR, and the TCRdb table lists in-frame clones only, not all of them. The sample contains 100,000 to 150,000 clones, 93% of which appear only once. The starting material was peripheral blood, obtained on day 0 of AZD1222 vaccination. These receptors originate from an adult in good health.

The chain is built from TRBV18 and TRBJ1-5; D remains unclear. From germline, CDR1 is KGHSH and CDR2 LQKENI. The CDR3 consists of 17 residues. Between the trimmed V and J ends, which lost 5 bases and 0 bases, there was a span of 17 bases. CDR3 DNA sequence: TGTGCCAGCTCAACCAAGGACCCAGATTATAGCAATCAGCCCCAGCATTTT. It encodes CASSTKDPDYSNQPQHF. The whole variable domain, remainder taken from reference TRBV18 and TRBJ1-5, is NAGVMQNPRHLVRRRGQEARLRCSPMKGHSHVYWYRQLPEEGLKFMVYLQKENIIDESGMPKERFSAEFPKEGPSILRIQQVVRGDSAAYFCASSTKDPDYSNQPQHFGDGTRLSIL.

The chain is built from TRBV6-5 and TRBJ1-5; 9 nucleotides match TRBD1. Germline CDR1 is MNHEY and CDR2 is SVGAGI. CDR3 size: 15 residues. The V and J ends lost 10 bases and 2 bases, in that order; junction bases with no gene match: 9. CDR3: CAKNQDRGRNQPQHF. The CDR3 bases are TGTGCCAAGAATCAGGACAGGGGCCGCAATCAGCCCCAGCATTTT.

J is TRBJ1-1 and V is TRBV7-8; 7 nucleotides agree with TRBD1. The ends lost 2 bases at V and 4 bases at J; junction bases unmatched: 7. There are 15 residues in the CDR3. Germline V gene lookup returns CDR1 SGHVS and CDR2 FQNEAQ. The CDR3 loop reads CASSLLGNRGTEAFF. DNA of the CDR3: TGTGCCAGCAGCTTACTTGGGAACAGGGGCACTGAAGCTTTCTTT. Using reference TRBV7-8 and TRBJ1-1 for the parts outside the CDR3, the full variable domain is GAGVSQSPRYKVAKRGQDVALRCDPISGHVSLFWYQQALGQGPEFLTYFQNEAQLDKSGLPSDRFFAERPEGSVSTLKIQRTQQEDSAVYLCASSLLGNRGTEAFFGQGTRLTVV.

CDR3 bases: TGTGCCAGCAGCCAAGGTCGGGGTGGGGGAAAATATGGCTACACCTTC. Residues: CASSQGRGGGKYGYTF. The rearrangement links TRBV3-1 (or the pseudogene TRBV3-2) to TRBJ1-2; TRBD1 might be the D (5 bases). The CDR3 is made up of 16 amino acids. Trimming took off 1 base at V and 5 bases at J, with 17 bases between the two ends. Germline lookup yields CDR1 LGHDT and CDR2 YNNKEL (reference sequence).

This chain joins TRBV5-4 and TRBJ1-5; 12 bases align to TRBD1. V shed 4 bases, J shed 7 bases, and the junction held 6 bases outside the gene matches. Germline V gene lookup returns CDR1 SGHNT and CDR2 YYREEE (reference sequence). The CDR3 length is 15 residues. The CDR3 spells CASSPGQGAQQPQHF. The DNA of the CDR3 is TGTGCCAGCAGCCCGGGACAGGGGGCGCAACAGCCCCAGCATTTT.

As regards this clone: The sample holds other DNA sequences that translate to the same CDR3. This chain connects TRBV3-1 (or the pseudogene TRBV3-2) to TRBJ1-5; D gene unclear. V dropped 3 bases and J dropped 1 base, with 4 bases sitting between them. The CDR3 runs to 13 residues. Germline V lookup: CDR1 LGHDT, CDR2 YNNKEL (reference sequence). CDR3 sequence (DNA): TGTGCCAGCAGCCAGGAAAGCAATCAGCCCCAGCATTTT. It specifies CASSQESNQPQHF.

The chain carries TRBV19 and TRBJ1-1; 9 nucleotides agree with TRBD1. The CDR3 totals 15 residues. With 7 bases clipped from V and 4 bases from J, the junction kept 10 bases outside the gene matches. Germline CDR1 and CDR2: LNHDA and SQIVND (reference sequence). CDR3: CASTLGTGSGTEAFF. CDR3 in DNA: TGTGCCAGTACCCTGGGGACAGGGAGTGGCACTGAAGCTTTCTTT. The entire variable domain, with the rest obtained from reference TRBV19 and TRBJ1-1, is as follows: DGGITQSPKYLFRKEGQNVTLSCEQNLNHDAMYWYRQDPGQGLRLIYYSQIVNDFQKGDIAEGYSVSREKKESFPLTVTSAQKNPTAFYLCASTLGTGSGTEAFFGQGTRLTVV.

The rearrangement links TRBV5-1 to TRBJ2-7; TRBD2 agrees at 7 bases. Germline V gives CDR1 SGHRS, CDR2 YFSETQ. The CDR3 runs to 15 residues. Losses at the gene ends were 0 bases for V and 6 bases for J; bases not matched to a gene: 9. The CDR3 is CASSLGQRGAPEQYF. The CDR3, as DNA: TGCGCCAGCAGCTTGGGCCAGCGGGGAGCCCCCGAGCAGTACTTC.

This clone was seen a single time. The chain is built from TRBV19 and TRBJ1-5; 7 nucleotides match TRBD1. The ends lost 3 bases at V and 7 bases at J; junction bases unmatched: 15. This CDR3 is 17 amino acids long. Germline V gene sequence: CDR1 LNHDA, CDR2 SQIVND (reference sequence). CDR3 sequence: CASSILAGGAAGQPQHF. CDR3 bases: TGTGCCAGTAGTATTCTGGCAGGGGGAGCCGCCGGGCAGCCCCAGCATTTT.

The chain recombines TRBV9 with TRBJ1-6; D remains ambiguous. The germline V gene encodes CDR1 SGDLS and CDR2 YYNGEE. This CDR3 contains 15 residues. V gave up 1 base and J gave up 9 bases, with 14 bases separating them. The CDR3 is CASSVSPGPSSPLHF. Here the CDR3 DNA reads TGTGCCAGCAGCGTATCTCCCGGACCCTCTTCACCCCTCCACTTT.

The rearrangement joins TRBV18 to TRBJ2-7; TRBD1 agrees at 8 bases. Trimming removed 3 bases from V and 4 bases from J; junction bases left unmatched: 11. The CDR3 is 16 amino acids. Germline V CDR1 and CDR2: KGHSH, LQKENI. This chain's CDR3 is CASSPGTGAPKYEQYF. The CDR3 DNA reads as TGTGCCAGCTCACCCGGGACAGGTGCTCCCAAATACGAGCAGTACTTC.

The V call is TRBV5-1, the J call TRBJ1-3; possibly TRBD1 for D (5 bases). Trimming shortened V by 0 bases and J by 7 bases, and 20 bases separated the two germline ends. CDR1 and CDR2 from the germline V gene are SGHRS and YFSETQ. This CDR3 is built from 17 residues. The DNA for the CDR3 is TGCGCCAGCAGCTTGGAGGGGTTAAGATTCGGGGGTAACACCATATATTTT. Translated: CASSLEGLRFGGNTIYF.

The chain has TRBV5-4 and TRBJ1-2; TRBD1 matches 7 bases. In germline, CDR1 is SGHNT, CDR2 YYREEE (reference sequence). V lost 4 bases to trimming and J lost 4 bases; unmatched junction nucleotides: 7. The CDR3 runs to 14 residues. Here the CDR3 reads CASSAGQASYGYTF. The CDR3 nucleotides read TGTGCCAGCAGCGCCGGACAGGCCTCCTATGGCTACACCTTC.

The J gene is TRBJ1-2, the V gene TRBV19; no clear D gene. V was trimmed by 3 bases and J by 4 bases, leaving 9 bases between them. Germline V gene lookup returns CDR1 LNHDA and CDR2 SQIVND (reference sequence). The CDR3 runs to 13 residues. The CDR3 DNA reads TGTGCCAGTAGTATGTGGGTCGGCTATGGCTACACCTTC. Amino acid sequence: CASSMWVGYGYTF.

The chain uses TRBV19 and TRBJ1-4; tentatively, D is TRBD1 (5 bases). Germline lookup yields CDR1 LNHDA and CDR2 SQIVND (reference sequence). Between the trimmed V and J ends, which lost 11 bases and 7 bases, there was a span of 20 bases. The CDR3 totals 14 residues. The CDR3 loop reads CAAARGLRTEKLFF. CDR3 nucleotide sequence: TGTGCCGCAGCCCGGGGCCTAAGAACTGAAAAACTGTTTTTT.

V usage is TRBV5-5 and J usage is TRBJ2-4; unclear D gene. V lost 1 base, J lost 16 bases, and 9 bases lay in between. The CDR3 runs to 10 residues. CDR1 is SGHKS, CDR2 YYEKEE, per germline (reference sequence). The CDR3 spells CASSLPGDYF. DNA of the CDR3: TGTGCCAGCAGCTTGCCAGGCGACTACTTC.

J is TRBJ2-7 and V is TRBV29-1, with D possibly TRBD1 on 6 matching bases. This CDR3 has 15 residues. The germline CDR1 and CDR2 sequences are SQVTM and ANQGSEA. The V and J ends lost 7 bases and 3 bases respectively, with 22 bases between them. The CDR3 DNA reads as TGCAGCGCCATGACCGGACAGTCCGTTCGCTACGAGCAGTACTTC. This encodes CSAMTGQSVRYEQYF.

The chain uses TRBV4-3 and TRBJ2-6; tentative D call: TRBD2 (5 bases). The CDR3 covers 17 residues. The V gene's germline CDR1 is LGHNA and CDR2 YSLEER. Between the trimmed V and J ends, which lost 2 bases and 0 bases, there was a span of 11 bases. The CDR3 DNA sequence: TGCGCCAGCAGCCAATTGGGAGAGGGCTCTGGGGCCAACGTCCTGACTTTC. Translated, it gives CASSQLGEGSGANVLTF.

The chain carries TRBV19 and TRBJ1-2; D not resolved. Trimming shortened V by 8 bases and J by 4 bases, and 11 bases separated the two germline ends. The CDR3 contains 12 residues. Germline V lookup: CDR1 LNHDA, CDR2 SQIVND (reference sequence). CDR3 in DNA: TGTGCCAGTCAGAGGACGGGCTATGGCTACACCTTC. Protein: CASQRTGYGYTF.

The chain couples TRBV19 to TRBJ2-1; 14 nucleotides align to TRBD2. The CDR3 loop spans 14 amino acids. The V segment lost 8 bases and the J segment 6 bases; nucleotides outside the gene matches: 3. Germline loops: CDR1 LNHDA, CDR2 SQIVND (reference sequence). The CDR3 loop is CASRLAGGLNEQFF. In nucleotides, the CDR3 is TGTGCCAGTCGACTAGCGGGAGGGCTCAATGAGCAGTTCTTC.

The V and J genes are TRBV2 and TRBJ2-1; D not resolved. Germline loops: CDR1 SNHLY, CDR2 FYNNEI. V was clipped by 6 bases and J by 4 bases, with 4 bases between them. The CDR3 is made up of 11 amino acids. The CDR3, as DNA: TGTGCCAGCAGGGTTTACAATGAGCAGTTCTTC. This codes for CASRVYNEQFF.

V and J are TRBV27 and TRBJ2-7, with D possibly being TRBD1 (6 bases). CDR1 and CDR2 from the germline V gene are MNHEY and SMNVEV (reference sequence). The CDR3 runs 12 residues. Trimming cost V 8 bases and J 3 bases, with 11 bases left between them. In DNA form, the CDR3 reads TGTGCCAGCCTGGGACAAAACTACGAGCAGTACTTC. This encodes CASLGQNYEQYF.

This clone has just one count. CDR3 coding DNA: TGCGCCAGCAGCTCTTCTTGGATAGGCACTGAAGCTTTCTTT. Its translation: CASSSSWIGTEAFF. The J gene is TRBJ1-1, the V gene TRBV5-1; the D is unclear. Germline CDR1 SGHRS, CDR2 YFSETQ. The V end was cut by 3 bases, the J end by 4 bases, with 13 bases between. CDR3 size: 14 residues.

The chain uses TRBV10-3 and TRBJ1-1; 10 nucleotides match TRBD1. The CDR3 sequence is 13 residues long. Trimming cost V 10 bases and J 0 bases; bases outside gene matches: 2. Germline V CDR1 and CDR2: ENHRY, SYGVKD. CDR3 sequence reads: CATGQGVNTEAFF. The CDR3 bases are TGTGCCACCGGACAGGGGGTGAACACTGAAGCTTTCTTT.

The chain couples TRBV10-2 to TRBJ1-2, with 9 bases fitting TRBD1. The CDR3 runs to 13 residues. Germline V lookup: CDR1 WSHSY, CDR2 SAAADI. Trimming at V came to 6 bases and at J to 8 bases, leaving 7 bases not matched to a gene. The CDR3 region is CASSPQGAEGYTF. The CDR3 DNA reads TGCGCCAGCAGCCCACAGGGGGCAGAGGGCTACACCTTC.

This chain connects TRBV2 to TRBJ1-6; D unclear. The V end was cut by 2 bases, the J end by 7 bases, with 9 bases between. The CDR3 loop spans 14 amino acids. From germline, CDR1 is SNHLY and CDR2 FYNNEI. In nucleotides, the CDR3 is TGTGCCAGCAGTGAACGGAGGGAAAATTCACCCCTCCACTTT. Translation: CASSERRENSPLHF.

V and J are TRBV27 and TRBJ2-7, with 7 bases matching TRBD1. After removal of 5 bases from V and 0 bases from J, the junction contained 13 bases not matched to a gene. The CDR3 runs 17 residues. Germline V lookup: CDR1 MNHEY, CDR2 SMNVEV (reference sequence). CDR3 protein: CASSPDLGQSTSYEQYF. DNA of the CDR3: TGTGCCAGCAGTCCGGACCTGGGACAGTCCACCTCCTACGAGCAGTACTTC.

The chain joins TRBV28 to TRBJ1-3; D call uncertain. This CDR3 region has 14 residues. CDR1 MDHEN and CDR2 SYDVKM come from the germline V gene. The V gene lost 3 bases and the J gene lost 4 bases, with 10 bases spanning the gap. This chain's CDR3 is CASSFKPGGNTIYF. CDR3 in DNA: TGTGCCAGCAGTTTCAAACCCGGGGGAAACACCATATATTTT.

V usage is TRBV7-3 and J usage is TRBJ2-3, with 10 bases matching TRBD2. The CDR3 totals 15 residues. Germline lookup yields CDR1 SGHTA and CDR2 FQGTGA. The V gene end was trimmed by 5 bases and the J gene end by 8 bases; junction bases not matched to a gene: 10. The CDR3 DNA reads TGTGCCAGCAGCCCAAGCGGGGGGGCTCTCGGTACGCAGTATTTT. The encoded protein is CASSPSGGALGTQYF.

The chain recombines TRBV7-3 with TRBJ2-5; D uncertain. CDR3 length: 16 amino acids. The ends were cut back, 5 bases at V and 2 bases at J, with 18 bases in the middle. The V gene's germline CDR1 is SGHTA and CDR2 FQGTGA. CDR3 region: CASSPADRGRQETQYF. DNA of the CDR3: TGTGCCAGCAGCCCAGCAGATCGTGGGCGGCAAGAGACCCAGTACTTC.

The V and J genes are TRBV11-1 and TRBJ1-6; D possibly corresponds to TRBD1 (5 bases). This CDR3 contains 14 residues. Germline values: CDR1 SGHAT, CDR2 FQDESV (reference sequence). V shed 5 bases and J shed 6 bases, with 11 bases lying between them. The CDR3 sequence: CASSPGMTNSPLHF. CDR3 DNA sequence: TGTGCCAGCAGCCCAGGGATGACTAATTCACCCCTCCACTTT. The full variable domain, rest sourced from reference TRBV11-1 and TRBJ1-6, is EAEVAQSPRYKITEKSQAVAFWCDPISGHATLYWYRQILGQGPELLVQFQDESVVDDSQLPKDRFSAERLKGVDSTLKIQPAELGDSAMYLCASSPGMTNSPLHFGNGTRLTVT.

The rearrangement uses TRBV7-9 and TRBJ2-5; D perhaps matches TRBD2 (5 bases). Trimming took 1 base from V and 5 from J, leaving 8 bases between them. The CDR3 consists of 13 residues. The germline V gene has CDR1 SEHNR and CDR2 FQNEAQ (reference sequence). This CDR3 is CASSLESGETQYF. The CDR3 DNA follows: TGTGCCAGCAGCTTAGAATCGGGGGAGACCCAGTACTTC.